This record concerns one T cell receptor beta chain sequence. Its cognate antigen is unknown. The sample belongs to a study of cytomegalovirus exposure and HLA in healthy donors. Study at large: Counted in an early data release were 85 million or so unique TCRs from HLA-typed donors.

Notes on the study in general: In a later analysis, a missense DCLRE1C variant was linked to TCR beta V- and J-gene trimming. Sequences of the TCR beta chain were said to predict the HLA-A and HLA-B alleles of most subjects accurately. Immune exposure was documented only through CMV serostatus.

Primers: 60 Vbeta forward and 13 Jbeta reverse. Sequencing used immunoSEQ multiplex PCR; TCRdb keeps in-frame clones, though not all of them. This sample has approximately 240,000 clones, with almost 85% found just once. This CDR3 spans 15 amino acids. Germline CDR1 reads SGHTA; CDR2 reads FQGNSA. V was pared by 5 bases and J by 8 bases, with 21 bases between. The sequence was obtained from a middle-aged woman in good health and CMV-seronegative. The sample comprised PBMCs. V is TRBV7-2 and J is TRBJ1-2, with D maybe TRBD1 (6 bases). DNA for the CDR3: TGTGCCAGCAGCGACCGGCTCGACAGGTCTAAAGGCTACACCTTC. Translated: CASSDRLDRSKGYTF.